The 30 T cell receptor beta chains presented below share a single source sample, sequenced in a study of OX40 agonist ivuxolimab in advanced cancers. This table comes from immunoSEQ multiplex PCR, and its TCRdb copy is limited to in-frame clones, with some not included. Seen here are fewer than 25,000 clones, 70% to 90% observed once, and the top ten hold about 34%. The starting material was CD4+ or CD8+ T cells sorted from blood, obtained in a trial of the OX40 agonist ivuxolimab. The receptors here all came from an adult with an advanced solid tumor such as melanoma, head and neck, liver or kidney cancer.

The chain recombines TRBV5-6 with TRBJ2-1; the D gene is possibly TRBD1 (6 bases). The CDR3 contains 14 residues. Trimming took off 3 bases at V and 4 bases at J, with 11 bases between the two ends. From germline, CDR1 is SGHDT and CDR2 YYEEEE. CDR3 region: CASSSLDSYNEQFF. In nucleotides, the CDR3 is TGTGCCAGCAGCTCGTTGGACAGTTACAATGAGCAGTTCTTC.

This clone was seen once. This chain connects TRBV19 to TRBJ2-1; D ambiguous. The V end was cut by 10 bases, the J end by 6 bases, with 13 bases between. CDR1 and CDR2 (germline): LNHDA, SQIVND (reference sequence). CDR3 length: 12 amino acids. The CDR3 spells CATNHLGNEQFF. In DNA form, the CDR3 reads TGTGCCACCAACCACCTAGGCAATGAGCAGTTCTTC.

The chain links TRBV5-1 to TRBJ2-2; D perhaps matches TRBD2 (6 bases). V was shortened by 4 bases and J by 2 bases, with 24 bases between the two germline ends. The CDR3 runs 19 residues. Germline V CDR1 and CDR2: SGHRS, YFSETQ. CDR3 sequence (DNA): TGCGCCAGCAGCGTAGCTCGGGGTGGCGGGATTAGCAACACCGGGGAGCTGTTTTTT. Translation: CASSVARGGGISNTGELFF.

The rearrangement uses TRBV10-2 and TRBJ2-7, with D perhaps given as TRBD1 or TRBD2 (6 bases each). This CDR3 has 17 amino acids. The germline V gene encodes CDR1 WSHSY and CDR2 SAAADI. V lost 4 bases, J lost 3 bases, and 22 bases lay in between. CDR3 sequence reads: CASSVIRGGEESYEQYF. In nucleotides, the CDR3 is TGCGCCAGCAGTGTAATCAGGGGCGGGGAGGAGAGCTACGAGCAGTACTTC.

The rearrangement links TRBV19 to TRBJ2-1, with 8 positions matching TRBD2. Germline CDR1 is LNHDA and CDR2 is SQIVND (reference sequence). The CDR3 covers 16 residues. The V gene end was trimmed by 3 bases and the J gene end by 8 bases; junction bases not matched to a gene: 12. The CDR3 coding sequence is TGTGCCAGTAGTATTAGTGGGGGTAGCGGGAACTATGAGCAGTTCTTC. It codes for CASSISGGSGNYEQFF.

This clone has only a few counts. J is TRBJ2-2 and V is TRBV30; 7 bases fit TRBD2. The CDR3 sequence is 15 residues long. V was clipped by 0 bases and J by 4 bases; unmatched bases: 5. CDR1 and CDR2 from the germline V gene are GTSNPN and SVGIG (reference sequence). CDR3 in DNA: TGTGCCTGGAGTGTACGGGGGGTGAGCACCGGGGAGCTGTTTTTT. Translation gives CAWSVRGVSTGELFF.

Written as DNA, the CDR3 is TGTGCCTGGAGTGTAGGACTGGATGCCTACGAGCAGTACTTC. This sequence encodes CAWSVGLDAYEQYF. The chain has TRBV30 and TRBJ2-5; possible D gene TRBD2, 5 bases. The DNA end is more similar to TRBJ2-7, so the J call may be wrong. Germline V lookup: CDR1 GTSNPN, CDR2 SVGIG (reference sequence). The CDR3 is made up of 14 amino acids.

The gene calls are TRBV30 and TRBJ1-1; a weak D match, TRBD1 (5 bases). CDR1 and CDR2 from the germline V gene are GTSNPN and SVGIG (reference sequence). This CDR3 has 10 residues. V lost 4 bases and J lost 7, with 7 bases in between. The CDR3: CAWIQGEAFF. The CDR3, as DNA: TGTGCCTGGATCCAGGGTGAAGCTTTCTTT.

This chain links TRBV27 with TRBJ2-3; 15 bases agree with TRBD2. V lost 5 bases, J lost 4 bases, and 4 bases stayed unmatched. The germline V gene encodes CDR1 MNHEY and CDR2 SMNVEV (reference sequence). This CDR3 is built from 16 residues. The CDR3 region is CASSVGTSGRSDTQYF. Here the CDR3 DNA reads TGTGCCAGCAGTGTGGGGACTAGCGGGAGGTCAGATACGCAGTATTTT.

The chain employs TRBV2 and TRBJ1-2; unclear D gene. Trimming took off 9 bases at V and 4 bases at J, with 12 bases between the two ends. The germline V gene encodes CDR1 SNHLY and CDR2 FYNNEI. The CDR3 has 12 residues. The CDR3 DNA sequence: TGTGCCAGAAGGGAAGGGAGCTATGGCTACACCTTC. Translation gives CARREGSYGYTF.

The chain is built from TRBV6-5 and TRBJ2-1, with D tentatively TRBD2 (5 bases). CDR1 MNHEY and CDR2 SVGAGI come from the germline V gene. V lost 6 bases and J lost 8, with 17 bases in between. This CDR3 comprises 14 residues. Here the CDR3 reads CASSWTAGGDEQFF. DNA of the CDR3: TGTGCCAGCAGCTGGACTGCCGGTGGCGATGAGCAGTTCTTC.

This chain links TRBV7-9 with TRBJ2-1; 9 bases align to TRBD1. The germline V gene has CDR1 SEHNR and CDR2 FQNEAQ (reference sequence). V gave up 7 bases and J gave up 8 bases; unmatched junction bases: 12. The CDR3 is 15 residues long. In nucleotides, the CDR3 is TGTGCCAGCAAAGGAGGACAGGGGTATTTGCATGAGCAGTTCTTC. Residues: CASKGGQGYLHEQFF.

This clone was counted only a few times. J is TRBJ2-7 and V is TRBV9; D is undetermined. The ends were cut back, 0 bases at V and 0 bases at J, with 7 bases in the middle. The CDR3 has 14 amino acids. Per germline, CDR1 SGDLS and CDR2 YYNGEE. CDR3: CASSVADTSYEQYF. The DNA of the CDR3 is TGTGCCAGCAGCGTAGCTGACACCTCCTACGAGCAGTACTTC.

The rearrangement joins TRBV18 to TRBJ2-1, with 8 bases aligning to TRBD1. The germline V gene has CDR1 KGHSH and CDR2 LQKENI. This CDR3 has 16 residues. Trimming cost V 0 bases and J 8 bases; bases outside gene matches: 9. CDR3 region: CASSPPAPQGADEQFF. The CDR3 DNA follows: TGTGCCAGCTCACCACCGGCTCCTCAGGGGGCGGATGAGCAGTTCTTC.

The chain is built from TRBV18 and TRBJ2-7; 8 bases fit TRBD1. This CDR3 contains 14 residues. Trimming cost V 0 bases and J 5 bases; bases outside gene matches: 3. The V gene's germline CDR1 is KGHSH and CDR2 LQKENI. The DNA for the CDR3 is TGTGCCAGCTCACCACCTAACAGGGGGGACGAGCAGTACTTC. Encoded protein: CASSPPNRGDEQYF.

The genes are TRBV7-8 and TRBJ1-3; TRBD1 is a possible D gene (6 bases). The CDR3 is 15 amino acids. V was shortened by 2 bases and J by 3 bases, with 11 bases between the two germline ends. Germline V gives CDR1 SGHVS, CDR2 FQNEAQ. CDR3 nucleotide sequence: TGTGCCAGCAGCTTATATCGGACAGTTGGAAACACCATATATTTT. It yields the protein CASSLYRTVGNTIYF.

V usage is TRBV6-1 and J usage is TRBJ1-2, with D perhaps matching TRBD1 (6 bases). CDR3 size: 15 residues. CDR1 and CDR2 (germline): MNHNS, SASEGT. The V end lost 2 bases, the J end lost 4 bases, and 14 bases lay between the germline ends. The CDR3 sequence: CASSEIGQSAYGYTF. In DNA, the CDR3 is TGTGCCAGCAGTGAAATAGGACAGTCGGCCTATGGCTACACCTTC.

The J gene is TRBJ2-7, the V gene TRBV18; TRBD1 might be the D (6 bases). The CDR3 is 15 amino acids. Trimming removed 3 bases from V and 1 base from J, with 13 bases in between. Germline-derived CDR1 and CDR2 are KGHSH and LQKENI. Here the CDR3 reads CASSPPGTSSYEQYF. CDR3 bases: TGTGCCAGCTCACCCCCCGGGACAAGTTCCTACGAGCAGTACTTC.

V and J are TRBV6-1 and TRBJ2-3; 7 bases align to TRBD1. Per germline, CDR1 MNHNS and CDR2 SASEGT. This CDR3 contains 14 residues. J lost 2 bases, V lost 6 bases, and 5 bases had no gene match. CDR3 coding DNA: TGTGCCAGCAGGCCCGGGACAGACACAGATACGCAGTATTTT. The encoded protein is CASRPGTDTDTQYF.

The rearrangement links TRBV5-5 to TRBJ2-5; 13 bases agree with TRBD2. The V and J ends lost 4 bases and 5 bases, in that order; junction bases with no gene match: 5. The CDR3 is 15 residues long. Germline V gene lookup returns CDR1 SGHKS and CDR2 YYEKEE (reference sequence). In DNA form, the CDR3 reads TGTGCCAGCAGCACGGGACTAGCGGGATGGGAGACCCAGTACTTC. Translating it yields CASSTGLAGWETQYF.

This sequence joins TRBV11-3 and TRBJ2-1, with 11 nucleotides matching TRBD2. CDR1 is SGHNT, CDR2 YENEEA, per germline. V lost 6 bases and J lost 8; bases outside the gene matches: 6. The CDR3 has 14 amino acids. In DNA form, the CDR3 reads TGTGCCAGCAGTCTAGCGGGAGGAGGCTATGAGCAGTTCTTC. Protein product: CASSLAGGGYEQFF.

This chain connects TRBV14 to TRBJ2-2, with 8 bases aligning to TRBD1. The CDR3 totals 16 residues. Germline loops: CDR1 SGHDN, CDR2 FVKESK. The trim removed 0 bases at V and 3 bases at J, leaving 3 bases unmatched. The CDR3 is CASSQDRQGYTGELFF. Written as DNA, the CDR3 is TGTGCCAGCAGCCAAGACCGACAGGGGTACACCGGGGAGCTGTTTTTT. The full variable domain, its missing parts supplied by reference TRBV14 and TRBJ2-2, is EAGVTQFPSHSVIEKGQTVTLRCDPISGHDNLYWYRRVMGKEIKFLLHFVKESKQDESGMPNNRFLAERTGGTYSTLKVQPAELEDSGVYFCASSQDRQGYTGELFFGEGSRLTVL.

V usage is TRBV30 and J usage is TRBJ2-7, with 9 nucleotides matching TRBD2. Per the germline V gene, CDR1 is GTSNPN and CDR2 is SVGIG (reference sequence). J was trimmed by 1 base and V by 8 bases; bases with no gene match: 6. The CDR3 covers 13 residues. The CDR3 reads CAGRTSVSYEQYF. The DNA for the CDR3 is TGTGCCGGACGGACTAGCGTGTCCTACGAGCAGTACTTC.

This clone was detected a few times. The V gene is TRBV7-9, the J gene TRBJ1-5, with D uncertain. There are 12 residues in the CDR3. V lost 1 base to trimming and J lost 2 bases, with 0 bases between them. Germline V lookup: CDR1 SEHNR, CDR2 FQNEAQ (reference sequence). CDR3 coding DNA: TGTGCCAGCAGCTTAGGCAATCAGCCCCAGCATTTT. Translation gives CASSLGNQPQHF.

This chain joins TRBV7-9 and TRBJ2-7, with a possible D match to TRBD1 (5 bases). CDR3 length equals 14 residues. The ends were cut back, 1 base at V and 7 bases at J, with 14 bases in the middle. Germline V CDR1 and CDR2: SEHNR, FQNEAQ (reference sequence). As DNA, the CDR3 is TGTGCCAGCAGCTTAGGCGGCAGGGCAGGGGAGCAGTACTTC. Protein sequence: CASSLGGRAGEQYF.

The chain recombines TRBV10-2 with TRBJ1-2; TRBD1 is a possible D gene (5 bases). This CDR3 region has 12 residues. The V gene's germline CDR1 is WSHSY and CDR2 SAAADI. V shed 9 bases and J shed 0 bases, with 8 bases lying between them. CDR3 region: CASETANYGYTF. The CDR3 coding sequence is TGCGCCAGTGAGACAGCTAACTATGGCTACACCTTC.

The J gene is TRBJ2-1, the V gene TRBV19, with D uncertain. Looked up from germline, CDR1 is LNHDA and CDR2 is SQIVND (reference sequence). The V gene lost 1 base and the J gene lost 9 bases, with 10 bases spanning the gap. CDR3 length equals 13 residues. The CDR3 bases are TGTGCCAGTAGTATAGTTACTCACGGTGAGCAGTTCTTC. Protein product: CASSIVTHGEQFF.

This sequence joins TRBV12-5 and TRBJ1-1, with D perhaps matching TRBD1 (6 bases). V lost 6 bases and J 11 bases, leaving 22 bases between the germline ends. Germline V gene data show CDR1 as LGHNT and CDR2 as FRNRAP. CDR3 length equals 14 residues. The CDR3 sequence is CASGPVSGGSVAFF. For the CDR3, the DNA is TGTGCTAGTGGGCCAGTTTCGGGGGGCAGTGTGGCTTTCTTT. Using reference TRBV12-5 and TRBJ1-1 for the parts outside the CDR3, the full variable domain is DARVTQTPRHKVTEMGQEVTMRCQPILGHNTVFWYRQTMMQGLELLAYFRNRAPLDDSGMPKDRFSAEMPDATLATLKIQPSEPRDSAVYFCASGPVSGGSVAFFGQGTRLTVV.

The chain has TRBV27 and TRBJ2-1; D possibly corresponds to TRBD2 (6 bases). The CDR3 runs to 16 residues. Per germline, CDR1 MNHEY and CDR2 SMNVEV (reference sequence). V was shortened by 6 bases and J by 0 bases, with 15 bases between the two germline ends. CDR3 protein: CASRIGTLSSYNEQFF. The DNA for the CDR3 is TGTGCCAGCAGGATAGGGACTCTAAGCTCCTACAATGAGCAGTTCTTC.

This sequence joins TRBV7-2 and TRBJ2-7; 7 bases agree with TRBD1. The CDR3 length is 15 residues. Germline CDR1 and CDR2: SGHTA and FQGNSA. Unmatched junction bases numbered 9, after V lost 5 bases and J lost 2 bases. DNA of the CDR3: TGTGCCAGCAGCAGGGCAGGGGGTGTAACCTACGAGCAGTACTTC. Protein: CASSRAGGVTYEQYF.